A selection of T cell receptor beta chains follows, all from one sample in a study of OX40 agonist ivuxolimab in advanced cancers. Here immunoSEQ multiplex PCR was the method, and the copy in TCRdb shows in-frame clones only, minus some. Of more than 65,000 clones in the sample, roughly 81% were seen once. The specimen was CD4+ or CD8+ T cells sorted from blood, collected in a trial of the OX40 agonist ivuxolimab. The receptors come from an adult with an advanced solid tumor such as melanoma, head and neck, liver or kidney cancer. The CDR3 runs from the conserved cysteine through the conserved F or W. D genes are given only for firm matches. Some rows have no size entry. The others give once, few or many, or a class for an expanded clone.

j_call	v_call	clone_size	d_call	cdr3_nt	cdr3_aa
TRBJ2-2	TRBV7-9	-	-	TGTGCCAGCAGCTTAGCCAGGGTAGTAGCCGGGGAGCTGTTTTTT	CASSLARVVAGELFF
TRBJ2-3	TRBV14	once	-	TGTGCCAGCAGCCAAGTGGGTGTCAGCACAGATACGCAGTATTTT	CASSQVGVSTDTQYF
TRBJ2-7	TRBV27	-	-	TGTGCCAGCAGTTTGGTTGGGACACGAGACTACGAGCAGTACTTC	CASSLVGTRDYEQYF
TRBJ2-5	TRBV5-4	-	-	TGTGCCAGCAGCTTCGGGGGAAGTGAAGAGACCCAGTACTTC	CASSFGGSEETQYF
TRBJ1-4	TRBV6-6	-	TRBD1	TGTGCCAGCAGGGATTACAGGGGTGGGGAAAAACTGTTTTTT	CASRDYRGGEKLFF
TRBJ1-1	TRBV10-3	-	-	TGTGCCATCAGCGGAAGTGCGGGATTAAACTCGAACACTGAAGCTTTCTTT	CAISGSAGLNSNTEAFF
TRBJ1-2	TRBV7-3	-	-	TGTGCCAGCAGCGCCGACGGAAACTATGGCTACACCTTC	CASSADGNYGYTF
TRBJ2-1	TRBV9	-	-	TGTGCCAGCAGCGATCCACAGGGAGCGGGGCCCTACAATGAGCAGTTCTTC	CASSDPQGAGPYNEQFF
TRBJ1-3	TRBV6-5	-	TRBD1	TGTGCCAGCAGCCCGGGACAGGAGGGAAACACCATATATTTT	CASSPGQEGNTIYF
TRBJ2-3	TRBV4-1	-	TRBD2	TGCGCCAGCAGCTCGATCGGGAGGTCTGTGATGAATACGCAGTATTTT	CASSSIGRSVMNTQYF
TRBJ2-1	TRBV19	-	TRBD1	TGTGCCAGTAGGACGACAGGGCATGGGTTCTTC	CASRTTGHGFF
TRBJ1-4	TRBV5-1	-	TRBD1	TGCGCCAGCGGACCGGGACAGACTAATGAAAAACTGTTTTTT	CASGPGQTNEKLFF
TRBJ2-1	TRBV2	-	TRBD2	TGTGCCAGCGTGTTGGAGCGGGGCACCTACAATGAGCAGTTCTTC	CASVLERGTYNEQFF
TRBJ1-4	TRBV27	-	-	TGTGCCAGCAGCTCGAGGGGATGGGTGGAAAAACTGTTTTTT	CASSSRGWVEKLFF
TRBJ2-7	TRBV30	-	-	TGTGCCTGGAATCTCTACAGGGCGCGGAACGAGCAGTACTTC	CAWNLYRARNEQYF
TRBJ2-2	TRBV4-1	-	-	TGCGCCAGCAGCCCTGTAGGGGGGAACACCGGGGAGCTGTTTTTT	CASSPVGGNTGELFF
TRBJ2-5	TRBV10-3	-	TRBD2	TGTGCCATCGGATCTAGCGGGGGTCACCAAGAGACCCAGTACTTC	CAIGSSGGHQETQYF
TRBJ2-5	TRBV10-3	-	TRBD2	TGTGCCATCCTGGGGGGGACTGGGACCCAGTACTTC	CAILGGTGTQYF
TRBJ2-7	TRBV6-5	-	-	TGTGCCAGCAGTTACTCTTTCCTCCTTGGAGGGAACGAGCAGTACTTC	CASSYSFLLGGNEQYF
TRBJ2-5	TRBV15	-	-	TGTGCCACCAGCAGAGATAACGGCGGAGAGACCCAGTACTTC	CATSRDNGGETQYF
TRBJ1-5	TRBV7-6	-	-	TGTGCCAGCAGTGGTATTCAGAATCAGCCCCAGCATTTT	CASSGIQNQPQHF
TRBJ2-7	TRBV29-1	-	-	TGCAGCGGGGGAGGCGGATCCTACGAGCAGTACTTC	CSGGGGSYEQYF